The clone carrying this T cell receptor (beta chain) was picked up one time. Its specificity is not known. The data stem from a study of cytomegalovirus exposure and HLA in healthy donors. PCR primers comprised 60 Vbeta and 13 Jbeta primers. Original handling: An analysis performed later counted 74 million or so unique TCR beta chains (roughly 11 million of them shared). Only in-frame clones appear in the TCRdb table, and some are missing; sequencing was by immunoSEQ multiplex PCR. The V and J calls and clone size come from that table; D and trimming were worked out from the DNA. This sample has approximately 100,000 clones, with 60% to 70% found just once. Study-level results: Most CMV-associated TCR beta chains appeared HLA-restricted in a later analysis. With later analysis, a missense DCLRE1C variant became linked to TCR beta V- and J-gene trimming. Among the sequence variants, a highly shared cluster was likely an artifact of sequencing.

V lost 5 bases and J 2 bases, leaving 10 bases between the germline ends. Germline CDR1 GTSNPN, CDR2 SVGIG (reference sequence). This CDR3 has 13 amino acids. The sample taken for sequencing was PBMCs. The TCR comes from a man aged 30 to 39 in good health and CMV-seropositive. The rearrangement uses TRBV30 and TRBJ2-1, with D uncertain. CDR3 protein: CAWGTAPYNEQFF. In DNA, the CDR3 is TGTGCCTGGGGAACAGCACCCTACAATGAGCAGTTCTTC.